The 6 T cell receptor beta chains in this list originate from one sample, sequenced in a study of blood T cell repertoires in COVID-19 (dated by TCRdb to between 2020 and 2021). Library method: the immunoSEQ multiplex PCR assay. Held by TCRdb, this immuneACCESS table contains in-frame sequences only and omits some clones. Under half of the omission traces to an unresolved V gene where checked; the cause of the rest is unknown. A total of some 320,000 clones appear in this sample, under 90% of them only once. The top ten clonotypes cover 2.5% to 3.5% of the sample. The sample consisted of PBMCs or T cells enriched from blood (not recorded which). These receptors all stem from a woman aged 45 to 65 who had been exposed to COVID-19.

This clone showed up just a few times. This rearrangement joins TRBV7-2 to TRBJ2-5; TRBD1 is a possible D gene (6 bases). The V gene's germline CDR1 is SGHTA and CDR2 FQGNSA. V was pared by 3 bases and J by 6 bases, with 11 bases between. The CDR3 contains 13 residues. Written as DNA, the CDR3 is TGTGCCAGCAGCTTGGGGACAACCCAGACCCAGTACTTC. It is translated as CASSLGTTQTQYF.

The chain couples TRBV5-4 to TRBJ2-7; D perhaps matches TRBD2 (6 bases). CDR1 SGHNT and CDR2 YYREEE come from the germline V gene (reference sequence). CDR3 size: 15 residues. Trimming removed 2 bases at V and 7 bases at J, with 19 bases between. The CDR3 loop is CASSFPGRRVFEQYF. CDR3 nucleotides: TGTGCCAGCAGCTTCCCGGGAAGGAGGGTATTTGAGCAGTACTTC.

This clone was detected only a few times. The rearrangement uses TRBV11-2 and TRBJ2-7; maybe TRBD2 (5 bases). Germline V lookup: CDR1 SGHAT, CDR2 FQNNGV. This CDR3 is built from 13 residues. The germline V and J ends were trimmed by 4 bases and 2 bases, with 9 bases remaining between them. The CDR3 reads CASSSGIAYEQYF. CDR3 DNA sequence: TGTGCCAGCAGCTCCGGGATAGCCTACGAGCAGTACTTC.

This clone has a handful of counts. The rearrangement joins TRBV12-5 to TRBJ1-2, with D perhaps matching TRBD1 (6 bases). V lost 1 base and J 6 bases, leaving 18 bases between the germline ends. The CDR3 spans 16 residues. The germline V gene encodes CDR1 LGHNT and CDR2 FRNRAP. CDR3: CASGLATRGSLNGYTF. In DNA, the CDR3 is TGTGCTAGTGGTTTGGCCACCAGGGGATCTCTAAATGGCTACACCTTC.

This chain uses TRBV7-8 with TRBJ2-7, with 7 bases matching TRBD1. V gave up 6 bases and J gave up 2 bases; unmatched junction bases: 7. Germline CDR1 SGHVS, CDR2 FQNEAQ. The CDR3 has 14 residues. The CDR3 DNA is TGTGCCAGCAGAACCGGGACAGCGACCTACGAGCAGTACTTC. Its protein product is CASRTGTATYEQYF.

The rearrangement joins TRBV11-2 to TRBJ1-1, with D possibly being TRBD1 (6 bases). The V and J ends lost 4 bases and 5 bases respectively, with 11 bases between them. In germline, CDR1 is SGHAT, CDR2 FQNNGV. CDR3 length: 13 residues. In DNA, the CDR3 is TGTGCCAGCAGCTCCGGGACATGGACTGAAGCTTTCTTT. Residues: CASSSGTWTEAFF.